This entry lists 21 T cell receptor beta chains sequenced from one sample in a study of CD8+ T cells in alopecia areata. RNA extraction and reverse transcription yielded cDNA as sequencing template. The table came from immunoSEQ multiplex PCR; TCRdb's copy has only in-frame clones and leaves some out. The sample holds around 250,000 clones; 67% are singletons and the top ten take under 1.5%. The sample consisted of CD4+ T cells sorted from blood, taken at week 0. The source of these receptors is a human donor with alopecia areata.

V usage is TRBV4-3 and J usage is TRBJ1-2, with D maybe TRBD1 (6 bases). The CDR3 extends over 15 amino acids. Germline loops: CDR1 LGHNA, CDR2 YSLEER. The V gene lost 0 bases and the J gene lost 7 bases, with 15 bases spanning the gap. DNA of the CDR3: TGCGCCAGCAGCCAAGAGTTCGGGGGGGCGCTTGGCTACACCTTC. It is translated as CASSQEFGGALGYTF.

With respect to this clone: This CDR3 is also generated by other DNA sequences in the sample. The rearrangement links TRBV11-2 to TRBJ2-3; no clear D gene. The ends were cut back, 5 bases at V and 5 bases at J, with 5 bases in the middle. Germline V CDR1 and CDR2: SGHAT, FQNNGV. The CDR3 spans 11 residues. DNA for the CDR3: TGTGCCAGCAGCCTCGGAGATACGCAGTATTTT. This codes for CASSLGDTQYF.

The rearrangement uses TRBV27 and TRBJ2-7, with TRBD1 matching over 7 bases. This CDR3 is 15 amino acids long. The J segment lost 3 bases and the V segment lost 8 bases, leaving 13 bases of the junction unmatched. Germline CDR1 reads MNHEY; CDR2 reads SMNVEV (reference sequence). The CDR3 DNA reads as TGTGCCAGCCGAGGATGGGACAGCTCCAGCTACGAGCAGTACTTC. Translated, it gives CASRGWDSSSYEQYF.

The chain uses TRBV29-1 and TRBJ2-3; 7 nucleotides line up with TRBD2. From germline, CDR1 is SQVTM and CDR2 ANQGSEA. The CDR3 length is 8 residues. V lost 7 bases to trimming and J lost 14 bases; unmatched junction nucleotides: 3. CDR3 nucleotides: TGCAGCGGCCCTAGCGGGTATTTT. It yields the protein CSGPSGYF.

The CDR3 sequence is CSVSGGRGTQYF. In DNA form, the CDR3 reads TGCAGCGTCTCAGGGGGGCGAGGGACCCAGTACTTC. This chain links TRBV29-1 with TRBJ2-5; D may be TRBD1 (7 bases). V was cut by 6 bases and J by 7 bases, with 15 bases left in between. The CDR3 length is 12 residues. Germline CDR1 is SQVTM and CDR2 is ANQGSEA.

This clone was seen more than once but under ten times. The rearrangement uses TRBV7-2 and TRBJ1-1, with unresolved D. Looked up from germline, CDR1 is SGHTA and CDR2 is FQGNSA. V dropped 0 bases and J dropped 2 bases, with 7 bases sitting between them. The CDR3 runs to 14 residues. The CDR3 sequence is CASSLAQPNTEAFF. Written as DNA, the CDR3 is TGTGCCAGCAGCTTAGCCCAGCCTAACACTGAAGCTTTCTTT. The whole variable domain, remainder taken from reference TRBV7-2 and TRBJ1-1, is GAGVSQSPSNKVTEKGKDVELRCDPISGHTALYWYRQSLGQGLEFLIYFQGNSAPDKSGLPSDRFSAERTGGSVSTLTIQRTQQEDSAVYLCASSLAQPNTEAFFGQGTRLTVV.

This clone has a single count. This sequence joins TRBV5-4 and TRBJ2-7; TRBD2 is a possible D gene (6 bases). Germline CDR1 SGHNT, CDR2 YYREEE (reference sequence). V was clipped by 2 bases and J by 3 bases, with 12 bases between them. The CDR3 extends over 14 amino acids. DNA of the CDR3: TGTGCCAGCAGCTTTGGAGGGGTAGTCTACGAGCAGTACTTC. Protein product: CASSFGGVVYEQYF.

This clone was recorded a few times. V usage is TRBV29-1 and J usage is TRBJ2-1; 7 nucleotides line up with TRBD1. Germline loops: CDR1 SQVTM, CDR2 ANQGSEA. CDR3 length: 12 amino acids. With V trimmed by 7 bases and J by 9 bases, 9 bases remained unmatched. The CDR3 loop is CSARDSLGEQFF. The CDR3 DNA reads TGCAGCGCCCGGGACAGCCTCGGTGAGCAGTTCTTC.

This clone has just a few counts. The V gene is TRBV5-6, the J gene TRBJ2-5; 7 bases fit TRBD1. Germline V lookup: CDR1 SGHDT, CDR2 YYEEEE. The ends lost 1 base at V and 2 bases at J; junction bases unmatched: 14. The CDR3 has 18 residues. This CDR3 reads CASSLRVGQRSQQETQYF. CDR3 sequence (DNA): TGTGCCAGCAGCTTGCGAGTGGGACAGCGATCTCAACAAGAGACCCAGTACTTC.

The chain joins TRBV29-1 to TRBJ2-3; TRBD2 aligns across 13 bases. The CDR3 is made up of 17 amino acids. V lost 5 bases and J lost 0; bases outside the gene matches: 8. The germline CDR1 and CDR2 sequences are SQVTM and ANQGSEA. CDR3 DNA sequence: TGCAGCGTTCGAGGGACTAGCGGGGCCTCTAGCACAGATACGCAGTATTTT. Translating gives CSVRGTSGASSTDTQYF.

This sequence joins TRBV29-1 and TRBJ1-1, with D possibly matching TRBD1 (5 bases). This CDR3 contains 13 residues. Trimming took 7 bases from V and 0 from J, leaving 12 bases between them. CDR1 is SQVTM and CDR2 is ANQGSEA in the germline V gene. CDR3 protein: CSASGTVNTEAFF. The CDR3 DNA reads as TGCAGCGCTTCCGGGACGGTGAACACTGAAGCTTTCTTT.

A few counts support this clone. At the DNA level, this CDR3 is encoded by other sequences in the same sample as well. CDR3 bases: TGTGCCTGGAGTGGGACAGGGGACCAGCCCCAGCATTTT. It encodes CAWSGTGDQPQHF. V is TRBV30 and J is TRBJ1-5; 9 bases agree with TRBD1. After removal of 1 base from V and 7 bases from J, the junction contained 2 bases not matched to a gene. This CDR3 region has 13 residues. Germline CDR1 is GTSNPN and CDR2 is SVGIG (reference sequence). Using reference TRBV30 and TRBJ1-5 for the parts outside the CDR3, the full variable domain is SQTIHQWPATLVQPVGSPLSLECTVEGTSNPNLYWYRQAAGRGLQLLFYSVGIGQISSEVPQNLSASRPQDRQFILSSKKLLLSDSGFYLCAWSGTGDQPQHFGDGTRLSIL.

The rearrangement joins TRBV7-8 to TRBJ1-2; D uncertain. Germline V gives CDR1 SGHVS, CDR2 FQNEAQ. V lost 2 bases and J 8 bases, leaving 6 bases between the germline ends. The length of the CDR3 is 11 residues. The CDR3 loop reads CASSLSYGYTF. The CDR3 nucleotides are TGTGCCAGCAGCTTATCCTACGGCTACACCTTC.

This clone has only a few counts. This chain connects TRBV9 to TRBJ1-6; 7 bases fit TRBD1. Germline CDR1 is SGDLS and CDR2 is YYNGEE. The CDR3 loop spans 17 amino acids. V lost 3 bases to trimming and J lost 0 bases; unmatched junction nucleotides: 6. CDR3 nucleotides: TGTGCCAGCAGCGGTCACAGGGGAGGCTCCTATAATTCACCCCTCCACTTT. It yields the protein CASSGHRGGSYNSPLHF. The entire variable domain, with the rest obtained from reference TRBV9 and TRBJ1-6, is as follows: DSGVTQTPKHLITATGQRVTLRCSPRSGDLSVYWYQQSLDQGLQFLIQYYNGEERAKGNILERFSAQQFPDLHSELNLSSLELGDSALYFCASSGHRGGSYNSPLHFGNGTRLTVT.

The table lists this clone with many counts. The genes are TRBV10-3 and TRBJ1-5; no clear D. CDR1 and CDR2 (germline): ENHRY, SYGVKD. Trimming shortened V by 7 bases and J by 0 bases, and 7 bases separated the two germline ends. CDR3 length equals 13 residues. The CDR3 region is CAINPDSNQPQHF. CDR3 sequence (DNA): TGTGCCATCAACCCGGATAGCAATCAGCCCCAGCATTTT.

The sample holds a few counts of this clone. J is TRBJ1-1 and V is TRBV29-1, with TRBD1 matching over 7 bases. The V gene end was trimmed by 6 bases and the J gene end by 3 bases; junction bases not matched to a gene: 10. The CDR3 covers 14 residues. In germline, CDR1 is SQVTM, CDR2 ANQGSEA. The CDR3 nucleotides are TGCAGCGTCCACGACAGGGTCGGAGACACTGAAGCTTTCTTT. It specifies CSVHDRVGDTEAFF.

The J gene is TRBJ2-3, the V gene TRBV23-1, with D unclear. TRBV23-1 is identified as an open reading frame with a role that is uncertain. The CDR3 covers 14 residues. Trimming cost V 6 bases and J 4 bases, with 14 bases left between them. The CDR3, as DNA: TGCGCCAGCAGCCGGATGCGCCCCTCAGATACGCAGTATTTT. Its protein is CASSRMRPSDTQYF.

The CDR3 bases are TGTGCCAGCAGCCCCCAGGCGGACACTGAAGCTTTCTTT. It is translated as CASSPQADTEAFF. The chain links TRBV7-9 to TRBJ1-1, with unresolved D. The CDR3 loop spans 13 amino acids. Germline V gives CDR1 SEHNR, CDR2 FQNEAQ (reference sequence). Trimming pared 5 bases from V and 3 bases from J, leaving 10 bases between.

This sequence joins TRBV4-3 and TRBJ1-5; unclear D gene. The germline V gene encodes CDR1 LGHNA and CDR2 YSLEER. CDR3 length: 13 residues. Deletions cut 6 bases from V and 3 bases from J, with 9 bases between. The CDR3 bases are TGCGCCAGCAGTTCCGGGAACAATCAGCCCCAGCATTTT. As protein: CASSSGNNQPQHF.

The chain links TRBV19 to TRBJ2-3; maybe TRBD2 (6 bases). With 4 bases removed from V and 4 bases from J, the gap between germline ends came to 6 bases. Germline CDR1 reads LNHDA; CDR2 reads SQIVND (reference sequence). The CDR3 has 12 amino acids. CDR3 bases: TGTGCCAGTAGTAGGGAGGCAGATACGCAGTATTTT. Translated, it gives CASSREADTQYF.

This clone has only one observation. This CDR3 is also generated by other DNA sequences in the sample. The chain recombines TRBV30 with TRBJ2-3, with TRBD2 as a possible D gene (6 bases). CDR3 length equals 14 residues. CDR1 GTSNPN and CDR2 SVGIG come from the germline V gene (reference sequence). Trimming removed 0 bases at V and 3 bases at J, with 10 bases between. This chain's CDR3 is CAWSVGGSTDTQYF. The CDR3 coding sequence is TGTGCCTGGAGTGTGGGGGGTTCGACAGATACGCAGTATTTT.